This paragraph reports one TCR beta chain. This clone appeared a few times. There is no known antigen for this receptor. Base qualities are not at hand, and no much larger clone is one base apart. This record comes from a study of blood T cell repertoires in COVID-19 (dated by TCRdb to 2020 to 2022). Regarding the study in general: The collaborator samples originated in the United States, Italy and Spain and spanned the acute and convalescent phases of COVID-19. The material from the prospective study consisted of cDNA or gDNA derived from T cells, B-cell-depleted T cells, or PBMCs. The dataset comprised deeply sampled blood TCRbeta repertoires from subjects exposed to, actively infected with, or recovered from COVID-19. The repertoires were made available in a free public database intended to serve as a resource for research on the immune response to SARS-CoV-2. The samples were drawn from two sources: the first 160 participants of the ongoing ImmuneRACE study, and 950 to 1,500 subjects contributed by 6 global collaborators. Sample metadata almost always included a de-identified subject ID, COVID-19 status, age in years and sex. Where HLA class I and class II types were available, the types were taken from metadata supplied by the sample provider, not from assay-based typing.

Overall study results and their limits: The quantity of clinical and demographic metadata differed by source and by participant and was supplied without curation.

Participants in the prospective study were enrolled through a virtual design, were aged about 18 to 89 years, and lived in roughly 26 United States geographic areas. Cohort assignment in the prospective study relied on participant-reported clinical history from a screening survey and a study questionnaire. Recovered participants in ImmuneRACE Cohort 3 were defined as having two consecutive negative NP/OP PCR tests, clearance from a healthcare professional, or resolution of symptoms. In the prospective study, whole blood, serum and a nasopharyngeal or oropharyngeal swab were collected from each participant by mobile phlebotomists. Prospective study participants could optionally give additional blood draws and questionnaires over an approximately two-month period. Blood samples from the prospective study were shipped frozen or at room temperature prior to DNA extraction. The CDR3 contains 14 residues, cysteine and phenylalanine counted. Only the CDR3 DNA is retained, 42 bases long and in frame from the first base. In the germline V gene, CDR1 corresponds to MGHRA and CDR2 to YSYEKL. Here V drops 5 bases and J drops 2 bases, and the junction holds 3 bases not matched to any gene.

TCRbeta CDR3 regions were amplified from genomic DNA using the immunoSEQ Assay, a bias-controlled multiplex PCR. The paper's processing steps were these. The number of nucleated cells in each sample was estimated from the amplification of reference gene primers within the assay. Sequence reads were collapsed and filtered to measure the absolute abundance of every unique TCRbeta CDR3 rearrangement. For each sample, productive Simpson clonality was calculated by taking the square root of Simpson's diversity index across productive rearrangements. The table was pulled from immuneACCESS by TCRdb, which kept in-frame rearrangements only. Such tables lose some clones; where checked, under half of the loss comes from unresolved V genes, and the rest has no known cause. V, J and clone size are those of that table, while D and trimming were read from the DNA. The sample table contains some 200,000 clones; only one count was recorded for roughly 87% of them. The top ten hold approximately 2.2% of the sample.

Material: PBMCs or T cells enriched from blood (not recorded which). In this chain, TRBV4-1 is recombined with TRBJ2-7, with 10 central nucleotides matching TRBD1. The source is a woman aged 30 to 39 who had recovered from COVID-19. The CDR3 protein sequence reads: CASSSGQGPYEQYF. At the DNA level, the sequence is TGCGCCAGCAGCTCGGGACAGGGGCCCTACGAGCAGTACTTC.